Described below is a single T cell receptor (beta chain) sequence and its context. Its target is unknown. The data originate from a study of cytomegalovirus exposure and HLA in healthy donors. Study outcomes and limitations: In vitro testing confirmed a few CMV-associated chains as specific for CMV antigens. Many donors carried some public TCRs, although rarity characterized most TCR sequences. The finding came from a later analysis; first-cohort TCR clusters tended to co-occur in the 95 to 150 validation repertoires.

Germline assignment: CDR1 SGDLS and CDR2 YYNGEE. V lost 0 bases, J lost 7 bases, and 8 bases lay in between. The CDR3 consists of 13 residues. Sequenced by immunoSEQ multiplex PCR; TCRdb stores in-frame clones only, minus some. The data contain 220,000 or so clones, over 80% of them singletons. This TCR was sampled from a woman aged 30 to 39 in good health and CMV-seropositive. Sequenced: PBMCs. This chain joins TRBV9 and TRBJ2-1, with D hard to call. CDR3 nucleotides: TGTGCCAGCAGCGTAGAGGAGATGAATGAGCAGTTCTTC. Its translation: CASSVEEMNEQFF.